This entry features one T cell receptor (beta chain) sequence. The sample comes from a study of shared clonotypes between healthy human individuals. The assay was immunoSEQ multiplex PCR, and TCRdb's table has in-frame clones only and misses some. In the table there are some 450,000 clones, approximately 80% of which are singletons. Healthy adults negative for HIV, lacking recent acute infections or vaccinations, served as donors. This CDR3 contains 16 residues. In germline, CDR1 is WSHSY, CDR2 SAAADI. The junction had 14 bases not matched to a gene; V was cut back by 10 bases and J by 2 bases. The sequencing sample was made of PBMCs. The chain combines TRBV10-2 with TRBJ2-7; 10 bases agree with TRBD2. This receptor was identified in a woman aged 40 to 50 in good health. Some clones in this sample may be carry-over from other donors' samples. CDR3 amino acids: CATPGAGGPSPYEQYF. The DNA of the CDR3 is TGCGCCACCCCTGGAGCGGGAGGGCCGAGCCCCTACGAGCAGTACTTC.